This TCR beta chain stems from a study of cytomegalovirus exposure and HLA in healthy donors. Notes on the study in general: Researchers counted around 150 TCR beta chains as cytomegalovirus-associated. In a later analysis, an Asian-associated ancestry cluster reportedly showed fewer N-insertions than the roughly 650-donor mean. Among CMV-associated TCR beta chains, most appeared HLA-restricted in a later analysis. Roughly uniform sequencing depth across donors was assumed, possibly incorrectly.

This clone has just a few counts. Its antigen remains unknown. Germline V lookup: CDR1 MDHEN, CDR2 SYDVKM. V gave up 4 bases and J gave up 0 bases, with 13 bases separating them. The CDR3 is 16 amino acids. Vbeta (60) and Jbeta (13) primers were used in the PCR. Libraries were prepared by immunoSEQ multiplex PCR; TCRdb keeps only in-frame clonotypes and omits some of them. This sample has some 89,000 clones; 81% occur once, and the top ten carry 1.5% to 2%. The TCR was taken from a young woman in good health and CMV-seronegative. The sequencing input was PBMCs. The V call is TRBV28, the J call TRBJ1-5, with D tentatively TRBD1 (5 bases). The DNA of the CDR3 is TGTGCCAGCAGTTCATCGACAGTATATAGCAATCAGCCCCAGCATTTT. This encodes CASSSSTVYSNQPQHF. The variable domain in full, with the rest retrieved from reference TRBV28 and TRBJ1-5, is DVKVTQSSRYLVKRTGEKVFLECVQDMDHENMFWYRQDPGLGLRLIYFSYDVKMKEKGDIPEGYSVSREKKERFSLILESASTNQTSMYLCASSSSTVYSNQPQHFGDGTRLSIL.